The rows below give T cell receptor beta chains drawn from one sample of a study of T cell responses to AZD1222 COVID-19 vaccine. Assay: immunoSEQ multiplex PCR; the TCRdb copy retains only in-frame clones and omits some. The repertoire holds more than 150,000 clones, around 94% seen once, with 1.5% to 2% in the top ten. Sequencing used peripheral blood, obtained 28 days after the second AZD1222 dose. The receptors shown here come from an adult who received the AZD1222 COVID-19 vaccine. Both conserved end residues are part of each CDR3. A D gene is named only where the DNA matches it firmly. Not every row has a clone size; where given, it reads once, few, many or a size class.

few,TRBJ2-3,-,TRBV6-4,CASSDAGTAEGHTDTQYF,TGTGCCAGCAGTGACGCCGGGACAGCGGAGGGGCACACAGATACGCAGTATTTT
-,TRBJ1-1,-,TRBV7-8,CASSLVSSGNTEAFF,TGTGCCAGCAGCTTAGTCTCGTCTGGGAACACTGAAGCTTTCTTT
-,TRBJ1-3,-,TRBV9,CASSVVAGGPGNTIYF,TGTGCCAGCAGCGTAGTGGCCGGGGGGCCTGGAAACACCATATATTTT
-,TRBJ1-1,-,TRBV13,CASSPRGLGGTEAFF,TGTGCCAGCAGCCCGCGGGGGCTGGGGGGCACTGAAGCTTTCTTT
-,TRBJ1-2,-,TRBV18,CASSTGPRGNYGYTF,TGTGCCAGCTCCACCGGGCCCCGGGGTAACTATGGCTACACCTTC
-,TRBJ2-7,-,TRBV14,CASSSQGIVDEQYF,TGTGCCAGCAGCTCCCAGGGGATCGTCGACGAGCAGTACTTC
-,TRBJ2-2,-,TRBV4-2,CASSQDENSPYTGELFF,TGTGCCAGCAGCCAAGATGAGAACTCCCCGTACACCGGGGAGCTGTTTTTT
-,TRBJ2-1,-,TRBV6-2/TRBV6-3,CASSYSVIGDEQFF,TGTGCCAGCAGTTACTCAGTGATAGGGGATGAGCAGTTCTTC
-,TRBJ2-7,-,TRBV9,CASSVGQHSYEQYF,TGTGCCAGCAGCGTCGGGCAGCACTCCTACGAGCAGTACTTC
-,TRBJ1-1,-,TRBV30,CAWSVRPQSGNTEAFF,TGTGCCTGGAGTGTCCGGCCTCAAAGCGGGAACACTGAAGCTTTCTTT
-,TRBJ2-3,-,TRBV7-2,CASSLVASPGTDTQYF,TGTGCCAGCAGCTTAGTAGCAAGCCCCGGCACAGATACGCAGTATTTT
-,TRBJ1-6,-,TRBV30,CAWSETVKYNSPLHF,TGTGCCTGGAGTGAGACGGTAAAATATAATTCACCCCTCCACTTT
-,TRBJ2-1,TRBD1,TRBV7-3,CASSLTVSEPGQGSSHNEQFF,TGTGCCAGCAGCTTAACGGTGTCCGAACCGGGACAGGGGTCATCACACAATGAGCAGTTCTTC
-,TRBJ1-1,-,TRBV7-2,CASSLESGRGNTEAFF,TGTGCCAGCAGCTTAGAATCTGGGAGGGGGAACACTGAAGCTTTCTTT
-,TRBJ2-2,-,TRBV5-1,CASSFVGGSNTGELFF,TGCGCCAGCAGCTTCGTCGGCGGGTCGAACACCGGGGAGCTGTTTTTT